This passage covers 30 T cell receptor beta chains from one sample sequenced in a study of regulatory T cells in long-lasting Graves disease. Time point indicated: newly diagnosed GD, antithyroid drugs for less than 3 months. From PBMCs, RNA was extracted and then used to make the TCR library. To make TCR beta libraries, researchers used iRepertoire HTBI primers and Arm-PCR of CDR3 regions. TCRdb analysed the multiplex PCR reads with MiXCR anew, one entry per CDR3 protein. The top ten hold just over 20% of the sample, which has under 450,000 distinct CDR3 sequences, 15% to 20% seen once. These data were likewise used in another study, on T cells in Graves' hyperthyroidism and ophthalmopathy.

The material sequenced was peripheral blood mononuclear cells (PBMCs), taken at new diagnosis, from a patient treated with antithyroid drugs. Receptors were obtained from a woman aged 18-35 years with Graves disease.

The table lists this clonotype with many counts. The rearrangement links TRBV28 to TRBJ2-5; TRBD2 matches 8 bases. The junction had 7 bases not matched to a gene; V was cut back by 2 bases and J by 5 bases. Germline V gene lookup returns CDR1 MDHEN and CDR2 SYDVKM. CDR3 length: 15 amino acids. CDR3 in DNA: TGTGCCAGCAGTTTAGCCAGCGGGAGTAGGGAGACCCAGTACTTC. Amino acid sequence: CASSLASGSRETQYF.

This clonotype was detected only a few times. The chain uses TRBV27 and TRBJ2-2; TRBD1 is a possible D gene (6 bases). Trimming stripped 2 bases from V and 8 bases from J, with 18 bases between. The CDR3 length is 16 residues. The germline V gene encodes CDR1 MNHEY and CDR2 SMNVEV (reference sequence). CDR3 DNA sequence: TGTGCCAGCAGTTTAGCAGGGGACGATATTTCGGGGGAGCTGTTTTTT. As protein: CASSLAGDDISGELFF.

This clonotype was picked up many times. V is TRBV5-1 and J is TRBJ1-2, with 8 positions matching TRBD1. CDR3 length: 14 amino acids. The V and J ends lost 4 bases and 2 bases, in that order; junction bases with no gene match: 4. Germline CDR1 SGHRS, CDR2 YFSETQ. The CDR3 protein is CASSIDRGNYGYTF. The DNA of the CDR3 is TGCGCCAGCAGCATAGACAGGGGCAACTATGGCTACACCTTC.

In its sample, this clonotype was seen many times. The CDR3 DNA sequence: TGTGCCAGCAGTACTCCCCGAGACAGGGGAAATCAGCCCCAGCATTTT. It encodes CASSTPRDRGNQPQHF. This chain links TRBV2 with TRBJ1-5; 8 positions agree with TRBD1. Germline-derived CDR1 and CDR2 are SNHLY and FYNNEI. This CDR3 is built from 16 residues. The J segment lost 4 bases and the V segment lost 5 bases, leaving 10 bases of the junction unmatched.

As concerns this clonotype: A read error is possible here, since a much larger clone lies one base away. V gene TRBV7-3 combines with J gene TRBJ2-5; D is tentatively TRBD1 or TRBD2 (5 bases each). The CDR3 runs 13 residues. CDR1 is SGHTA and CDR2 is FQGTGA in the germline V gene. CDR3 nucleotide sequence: TGTGCCAGCAGCTCGACGCTGGGGGAGACCCGGTACTTC. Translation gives CASSSTLGETRYF.

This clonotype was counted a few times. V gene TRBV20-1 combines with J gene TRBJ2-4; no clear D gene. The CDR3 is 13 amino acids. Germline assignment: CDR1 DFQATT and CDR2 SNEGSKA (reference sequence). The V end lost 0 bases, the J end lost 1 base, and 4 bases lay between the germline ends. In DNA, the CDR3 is TGCAGTGCTAGAGACAGGGCCAAAAACATTCAGTACTTC. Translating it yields CSARDRAKNIQYF.

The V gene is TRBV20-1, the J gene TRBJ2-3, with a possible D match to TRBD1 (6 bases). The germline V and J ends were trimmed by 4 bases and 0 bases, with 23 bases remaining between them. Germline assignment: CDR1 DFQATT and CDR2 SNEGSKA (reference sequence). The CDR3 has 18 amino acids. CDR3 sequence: CSANMQGNTLGSTDTQYF. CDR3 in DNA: TGCAGTGCTAATATGCAGGGGAACACCCTTGGGAGCACAGATACGCAGTATTTT.

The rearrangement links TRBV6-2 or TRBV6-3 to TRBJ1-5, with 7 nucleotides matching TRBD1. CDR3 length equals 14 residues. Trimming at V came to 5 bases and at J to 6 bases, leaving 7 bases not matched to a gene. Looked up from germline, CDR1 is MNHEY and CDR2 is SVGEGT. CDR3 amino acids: CASSGQVDRQPQHF. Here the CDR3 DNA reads TGTGCCAGCAGTGGACAGGTGGATCGTCAGCCCCAGCATTTT.

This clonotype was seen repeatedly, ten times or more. Here the CDR3 DNA reads TGTGCCAGCAGAGACAGTTCCAAAAACATTCAGTACTTC. Protein: CASRDSSKNIQYF. This chain uses TRBV28 with TRBJ2-4, with D perhaps matching TRBD1 (5 bases). The ends were cut back, 6 bases at V and 2 bases at J, with 8 bases in the middle. The CDR3 consists of 13 residues. Germline CDR1 is MDHEN and CDR2 is SYDVKM.

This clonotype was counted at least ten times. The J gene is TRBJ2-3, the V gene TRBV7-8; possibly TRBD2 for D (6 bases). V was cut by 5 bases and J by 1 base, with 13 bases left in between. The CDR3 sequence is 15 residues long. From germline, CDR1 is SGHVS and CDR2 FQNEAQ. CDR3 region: CASSTRRGRTDTQYF. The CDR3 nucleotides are TGTGCCAGCAGCACCCGGCGGGGACGCACAGATACGCAGTATTTT.

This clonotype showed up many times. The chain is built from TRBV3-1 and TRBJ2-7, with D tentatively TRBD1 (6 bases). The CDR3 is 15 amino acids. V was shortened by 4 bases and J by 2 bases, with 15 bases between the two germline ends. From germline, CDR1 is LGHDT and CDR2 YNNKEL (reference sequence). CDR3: CASSRSWDNTYEQYF. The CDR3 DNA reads TGTGCCAGCAGCCGCAGCTGGGACAATACCTACGAGCAGTACTTC.

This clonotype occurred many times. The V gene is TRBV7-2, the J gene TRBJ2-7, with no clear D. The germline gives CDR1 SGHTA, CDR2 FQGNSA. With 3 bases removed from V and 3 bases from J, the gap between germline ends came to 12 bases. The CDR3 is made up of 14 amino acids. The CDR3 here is CASSFHHTNYEQYF. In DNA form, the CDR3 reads TGTGCCAGCAGCTTTCATCACACCAACTACGAGCAGTACTTC.

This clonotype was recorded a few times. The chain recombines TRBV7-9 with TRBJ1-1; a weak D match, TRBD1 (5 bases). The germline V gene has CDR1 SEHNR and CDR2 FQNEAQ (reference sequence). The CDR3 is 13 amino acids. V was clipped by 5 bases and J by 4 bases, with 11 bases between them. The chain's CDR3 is CASSPGVGTEAFF. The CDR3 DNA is TGTGCCAGCAGCCCGGGGGTCGGCACTGAAGCTTTCTTT.

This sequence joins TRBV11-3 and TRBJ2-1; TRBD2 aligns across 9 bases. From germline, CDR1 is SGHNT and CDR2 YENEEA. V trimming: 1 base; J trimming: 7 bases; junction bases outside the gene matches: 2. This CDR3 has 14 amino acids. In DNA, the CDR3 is TGTGCCAGCAGCTTAGGGAGCGGGAGGAATGAGCAGTTCTTC. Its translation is CASSLGSGRNEQFF.

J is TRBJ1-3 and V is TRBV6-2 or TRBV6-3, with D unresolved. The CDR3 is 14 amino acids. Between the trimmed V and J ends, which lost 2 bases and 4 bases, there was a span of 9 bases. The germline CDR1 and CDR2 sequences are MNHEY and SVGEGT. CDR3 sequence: CASSYAQIGNTIYF. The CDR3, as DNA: TGTGCCAGCAGTTACGCCCAGATCGGAAACACCATATATTTT.

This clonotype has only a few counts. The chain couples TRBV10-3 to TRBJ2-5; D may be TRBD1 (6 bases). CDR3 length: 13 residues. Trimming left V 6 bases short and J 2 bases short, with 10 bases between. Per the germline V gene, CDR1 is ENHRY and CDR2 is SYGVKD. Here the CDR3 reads CAIRTGQQETQYF. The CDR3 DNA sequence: TGTGCCATCAGGACCGGACAGCAAGAGACCCAGTACTTC.

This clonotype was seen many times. The CDR3 coding sequence is TGCAGCGTATTAAGCGGGAAAACATGGAATGAGCAGTTCTTC. This translates into CSVLSGKTWNEQFF. V usage is TRBV29-1 and J usage is TRBJ2-1; 7 bases fit TRBD2. The CDR3 runs to 14 residues. Germline-derived CDR1 and CDR2 are SQVTM and ANQGSEA. With V trimmed by 6 bases and J by 7 bases, 12 bases remained unmatched.

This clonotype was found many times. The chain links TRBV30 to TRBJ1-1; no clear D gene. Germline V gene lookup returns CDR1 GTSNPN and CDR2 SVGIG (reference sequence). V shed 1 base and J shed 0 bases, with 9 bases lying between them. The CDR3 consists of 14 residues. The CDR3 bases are TGTGCCTGGAGTGCAAACATCCTGAACACTGAAGCTTTCTTT. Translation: CAWSANILNTEAFF.

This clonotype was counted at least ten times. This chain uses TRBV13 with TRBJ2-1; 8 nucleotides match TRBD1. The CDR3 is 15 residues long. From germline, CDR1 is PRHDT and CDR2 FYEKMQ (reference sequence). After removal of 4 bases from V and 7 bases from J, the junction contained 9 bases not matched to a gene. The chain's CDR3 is CASSSPDRVGNEQFF. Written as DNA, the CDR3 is TGTGCCAGCAGCTCCCCGGACAGGGTCGGTAATGAGCAGTTCTTC.

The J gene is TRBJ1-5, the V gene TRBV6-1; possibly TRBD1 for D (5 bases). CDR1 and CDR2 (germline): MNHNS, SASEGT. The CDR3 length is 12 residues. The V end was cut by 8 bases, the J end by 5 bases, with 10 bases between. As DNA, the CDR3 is TGTGCCAGCCAGGGACCCGATCAGCCCCAGCATTTT. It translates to CASQGPDQPQHF.

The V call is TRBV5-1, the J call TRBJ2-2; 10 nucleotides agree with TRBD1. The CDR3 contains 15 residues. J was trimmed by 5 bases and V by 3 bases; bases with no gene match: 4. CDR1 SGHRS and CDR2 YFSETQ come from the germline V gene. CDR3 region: CASSYGQGGTGELFF. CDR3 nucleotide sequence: TGCGCCAGCAGCTATGGACAGGGGGGGACCGGGGAGCTGTTTTTT. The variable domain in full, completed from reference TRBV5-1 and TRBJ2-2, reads KAGVTQTPRYLIKTRGQQVTLSCSPISGHRSVSWYQQTPGQGLQFLFEYFSETQRNKGNFPGRFSGRQFSNSRSEMNVSTLELGDSALYLCASSYGQGGTGELFFGEGSRLTVL.

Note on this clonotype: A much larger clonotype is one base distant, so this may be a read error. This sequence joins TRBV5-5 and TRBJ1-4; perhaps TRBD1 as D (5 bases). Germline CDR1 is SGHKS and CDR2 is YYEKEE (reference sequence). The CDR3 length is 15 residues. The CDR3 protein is CVSSLAGDRNEKLFF. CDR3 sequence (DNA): TGTGTCAGCAGCTTGGCCGGAGACAGAAATGAAAAACTGTTTTTT.

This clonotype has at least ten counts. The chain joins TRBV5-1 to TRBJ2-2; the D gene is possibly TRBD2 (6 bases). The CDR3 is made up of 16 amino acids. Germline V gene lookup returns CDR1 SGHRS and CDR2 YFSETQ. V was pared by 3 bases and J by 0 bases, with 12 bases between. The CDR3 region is CASSSARGANTGELFF. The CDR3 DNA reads TGCGCCAGCAGCTCCGCTCGCGGGGCGAACACCGGGGAGCTGTTTTTT.

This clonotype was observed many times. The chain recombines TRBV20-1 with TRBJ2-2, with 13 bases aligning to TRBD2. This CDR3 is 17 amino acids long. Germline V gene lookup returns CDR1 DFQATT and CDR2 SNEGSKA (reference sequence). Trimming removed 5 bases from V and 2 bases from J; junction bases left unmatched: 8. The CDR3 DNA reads TGCAGTGCTGCCGGACTAGCGGGAGCTTTCAACACCGGGGAGCTGTTTTTT. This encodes CSAAGLAGAFNTGELFF.

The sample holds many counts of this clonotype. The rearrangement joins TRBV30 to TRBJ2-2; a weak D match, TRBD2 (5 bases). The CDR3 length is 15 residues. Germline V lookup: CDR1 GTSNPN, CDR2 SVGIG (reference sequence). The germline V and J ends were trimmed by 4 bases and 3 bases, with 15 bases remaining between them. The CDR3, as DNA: TGTGCCTGGATGATGGGCGGGTCTTACACCGGGGAGCTGTTTTTT. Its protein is CAWMMGGSYTGELFF.

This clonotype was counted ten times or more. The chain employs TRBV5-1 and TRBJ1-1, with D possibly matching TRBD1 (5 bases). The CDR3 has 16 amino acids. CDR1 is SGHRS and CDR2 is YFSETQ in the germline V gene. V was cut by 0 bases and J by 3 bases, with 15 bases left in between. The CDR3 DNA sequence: TGCGCCAGCAGCTTGGGGCGGGTGACAGACCACACTGAAGCTTTCTTT. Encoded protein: CASSLGRVTDHTEAFF.

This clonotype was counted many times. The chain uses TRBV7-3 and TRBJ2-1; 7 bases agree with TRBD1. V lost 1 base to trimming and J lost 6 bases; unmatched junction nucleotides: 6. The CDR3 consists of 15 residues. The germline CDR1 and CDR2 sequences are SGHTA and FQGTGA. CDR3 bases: TGTGCCAGCAGCTTAATGTCAGGGGGTTTCAATGAGCAGTTCTTC. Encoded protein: CASSLMSGGFNEQFF.

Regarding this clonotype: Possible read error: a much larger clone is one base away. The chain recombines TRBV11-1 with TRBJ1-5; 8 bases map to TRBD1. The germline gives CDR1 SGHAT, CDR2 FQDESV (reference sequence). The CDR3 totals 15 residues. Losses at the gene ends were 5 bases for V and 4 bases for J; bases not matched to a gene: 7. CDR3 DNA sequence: TGTGCCAGCAGCGACGCAGGGGGCGGTAATCAGCCCCAGCATTTT. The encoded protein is CASSDAGGGNQPQHF.

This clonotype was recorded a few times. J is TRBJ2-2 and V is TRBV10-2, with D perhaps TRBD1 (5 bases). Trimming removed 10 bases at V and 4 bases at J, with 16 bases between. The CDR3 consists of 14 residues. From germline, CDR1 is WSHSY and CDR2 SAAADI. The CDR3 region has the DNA TGCGCCACCCTGACGACAGAAGCCACCGGGGAGCTGTTTTTT. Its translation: CATLTTEATGELFF.

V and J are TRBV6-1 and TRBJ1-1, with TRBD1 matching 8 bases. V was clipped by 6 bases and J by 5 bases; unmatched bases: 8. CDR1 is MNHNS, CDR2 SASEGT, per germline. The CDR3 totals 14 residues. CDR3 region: CASSFDRGGTEAFF. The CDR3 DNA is TGTGCCAGCAGCTTCGACAGGGGCGGTACTGAAGCTTTCTTT.